This T cell receptor beta chain was captured by sequencing in a study of control samples from healthy donors and cancer patients (dated by TCRdb to the early 2020s). Library preparation was by the immunoSEQ multiplex PCR assay. TCRdb holds this immuneACCESS table with in-frame rearrangements only. Some clones are missing; in checked studies, unresolved V genes explain under half, and the rest has no known cause. This sample has about 150,000 clones in its table, and approximately 92% of those were observed once. The ten most abundant clones make up 3% to 3.5% of the sample. As concerns this clone: No cognate antigen has been identified for it. No base quality values were provided; no much bigger clone lies one nucleotide off.

The CDR1 and CDR2 encoded by the germline V gene are SGHTA and FQGNSA. V ends up 5 bases short and J 1 base short, with an unmatched junction base count of 6. Its CDR3 holds 15 amino acids, cysteine through phenylalanine. Only CDR3 DNA is held: 45 bases, read in frame from base 1. This clonotype was obtained from a man aged 25-45 years in good health. The specimen was blood. The rearranged chain carries TRBV7-2 and TRBJ1-1, with 8 bases in between that match TRBD1. The sequence in DNA is TGTGCCAGCAGCACCCGGGACAGGCCGAACACTGAAGCTTTCTTT. This codes for CASSTRDRPNTEAFF.